Listed below are T cell receptor beta chains from one sample, sequenced in a study of T cell repertoires in cytomegalovirus infection. MiXCR, run by TCRdb on the reads, gives a single entry per CDR3 protein. The data show about 700,000 distinct CDR3 sequences, roughly 33% seen once. These receptors' antigens are unknown. Sample: cultured PBMCs, taken from culture after CMV antigen stimulation. Receptor source: a human donor in good health (CMV status not recorded). Some clones in this sample may be carry-over from other donors' samples. The CDR3 runs from the conserved cysteine through the conserved F or W. D genes are given only for firm matches. For some rows the clone size is stated as once, few or many, or as a class when expanded; others skip it.

J gene | clone size | V gene | D gene | CDR3 protein | CDR3 DNA
TRBJ2-5 | - | TRBV29-1 | TRBD2 | CSGRLAGAGTQYF | TGCAGCGGAAGACTAGCGGGAGCGGGGACCCAGTACTTC
TRBJ2-5 | - | TRBV24-1 | TRBD2 | CATSVSGGSGETQYF | TGTGCCACCTCGGTCAGCGGGGGAAGCGGAGAGACCCAGTACTTC
TRBJ1-5 | - | TRBV7-8 | - | CASSLGGDLPNQPQHF | TGTGCCAGCAGCTTAGGGGGGGATTTGCCTAATCAGCCCCAGCATTTT
TRBJ2-5 | - | TRBV20-1 | - | CSVQAVGAEETQYF | TGCAGTGTACAAGCCGTCGGGGCGGAAGAGACCCAGTACTTC
TRBJ1-3 | many | TRBV7-2 | - | CASSPPEGHSSGNTIYF | TGTGCCAGCAGCCCACCAGAGGGCCATAGCTCTGGAAACACCATATATTTT
TRBJ2-4 | - | TRBV20-1 | - | CSASEGAKNIQYF | TGCAGTGCTAGTGAGGGGGCCAAAAACATTCAGTACTTC
TRBJ1-5 | - | TRBV20-1 | TRBD1 | CSAKRQGTISSNQPQHF | TGCAGTGCCAAACGACAGGGTACGATATCGAGCAATCAGCCCCAGCATTTT
TRBJ2-7 | - | TRBV7-2 | TRBD2 | CASSLRTSGSSSYEQYF | TGTGCCAGCAGCCTTCGGACTAGCGGATCGAGCTCCTACGAGCAGTACTTC
TRBJ2-1 | once | TRBV12-5 | - | CASGLILGGSYNEQFF | TGTGCTAGTGGTTTGATCCTAGGGGGTTCCTACAATGAGCAGTTCTTC
TRBJ2-4 | many | TRBV6-1 | - | CASSESLSRPKTIQYF | TGTGCCAGCAGTGAATCATTATCCCGACCGAAAACCATTCAGTACTTC
TRBJ2-1 | - | TRBV18 | TRBD2 | CASSPVLAGELVRQFF | TGTGCCAGCTCACCAGTGTTAGCGGGAGAATTAGTAAGGCAGTTCTTC
TRBJ1-2 | few | TRBV27 | TRBD1 | CASSLTGAPYGYTF | TGTGCCAGCAGTTTAACAGGGGCCCCATATGGCTACACCTTC
TRBJ2-6 | - | TRBV12-3/TRBV12-4 | - | CASSLAGGANVLTF | TGTGCCAGCAGTTTAGCGGGTGGGGCCAACGTCCTGACTTTC
TRBJ2-5 | - | TRBV27 | TRBD2 | CASSPEWTGGRETQYF | TGTGCCAGCAGTCCCGAATGGACGGGGGGGCGCGAGACCCAGTACTTC
TRBJ2-5 | - | TRBV20-1 | - | CSAREAGYGTQYF | TGCAGTGCTAGAGAGGCAGGGTATGGGACCCAGTACTTC
TRBJ1-6 | many | TRBV7-2 | - | CASSLARLNSPLHF | TGTGCCAGCAGCTTAGCACGATTAAATTCACCCCTCCACTTT
TRBJ2-6 | - | TRBV6-1 | - | CASSEARGSGANVLTF | TGTGCCAGCAGTGAAGCGCGAGGCAGTGGGGCCAACGTCCTGACTTTC
TRBJ1-2 | once | TRBV28 | - | CASSLATGGGYGYTF | TGTGCCAGCAGTTTGGCGACAGGCGGGGGATATGGCTACACCTTC
TRBJ1-2 | few | TRBV5-6 | TRBD1 | CASSLLGTADYYGYTF | TGTGCCAGCAGCTTGTTAGGGACAGCAGACTACTATGGCTACACCTTC
TRBJ2-3 | many | TRBV7-2 | - | CASSLSHPDTQYF | TGTGCCAGCAGCCTATCCCACCCAGATACGCAGTATTTT
TRBJ2-3 | few | TRBV19 | TRBD2 | CASSIGTTRTDTQYF | TGTGCCAGTAGTATCGGGACTACCCGCACAGATACGCAGTATTTT
TRBJ1-1 | - | TRBV29-1 | - | CSVRGRLNTEAFF | TGCAGCGTTCGAGGCAGACTAAACACTGAAGCTTTCTTT
TRBJ2-5 | few | TRBV7-2 | TRBD2 | CASSLAYPGGRRETQYF | TGTGCCAGCAGCTTAGCGTACCCTGGCGGGAGAAGGGAGACCCAGTACTTC
TRBJ2-3 | - | TRBV6-2/TRBV6-3 | TRBD1 | CASSSADRGRRDTQYF | TGTGCCAGCAGTTCCGCAGACAGGGGGCGAAGAGATACGCAGTATTTT
TRBJ1-2 | few | TRBV12-3/TRBV12-4 | - | CATQPAPEYGYTF | TGTGCCACCCAGCCGGCCCCCGAATATGGCTACACCTTC
TRBJ1-5 | many | TRBV18 | - | CASSPLNRNQPQHF | TGTGCCAGCTCACCCCTTAACAGAAATCAGCCCCAGCATTTT